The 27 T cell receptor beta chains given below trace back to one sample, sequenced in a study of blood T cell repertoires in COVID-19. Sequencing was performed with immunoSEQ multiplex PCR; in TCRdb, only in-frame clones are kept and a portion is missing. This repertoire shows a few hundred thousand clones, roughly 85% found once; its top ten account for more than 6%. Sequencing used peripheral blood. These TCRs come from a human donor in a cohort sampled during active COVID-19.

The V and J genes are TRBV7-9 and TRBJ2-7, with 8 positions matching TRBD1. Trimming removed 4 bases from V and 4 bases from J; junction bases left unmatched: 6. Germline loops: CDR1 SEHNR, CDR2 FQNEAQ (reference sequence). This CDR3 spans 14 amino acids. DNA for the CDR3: TGTGCCAGCAGCTCCAGGACAGGGCGTTACGAGCAGTACTTC. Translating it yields CASSSRTGRYEQYF.

The CDR3 DNA sequence: TGTGCCAGCTCAGAGGGACAGCTTAGCACAGATACGCAGTATTTT. It translates to CASSEGQLSTDTQYF. This chain uses TRBV18 with TRBJ2-3; 7 nucleotides align to TRBD1. The CDR3 length is 15 residues. CDR1 and CDR2 from the germline V gene are KGHSH and LQKENI. Unmatched junction bases numbered 5, after V lost 5 bases and J lost 0 bases.

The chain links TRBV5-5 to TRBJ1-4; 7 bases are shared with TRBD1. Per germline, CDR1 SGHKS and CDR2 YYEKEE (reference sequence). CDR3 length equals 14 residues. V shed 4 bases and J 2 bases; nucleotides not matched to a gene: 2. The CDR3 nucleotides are TGTGCCAGCAGCCCGACAGGGACTAATGAAAAACTGTTTTTT. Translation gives CASSPTGTNEKLFF.

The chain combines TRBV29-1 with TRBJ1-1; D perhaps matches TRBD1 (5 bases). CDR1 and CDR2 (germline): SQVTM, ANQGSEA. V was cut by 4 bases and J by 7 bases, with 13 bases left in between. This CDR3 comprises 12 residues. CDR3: CSVATGTVEAFF. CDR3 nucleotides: TGCAGCGTTGCCACAGGAACGGTTGAAGCTTTCTTT.

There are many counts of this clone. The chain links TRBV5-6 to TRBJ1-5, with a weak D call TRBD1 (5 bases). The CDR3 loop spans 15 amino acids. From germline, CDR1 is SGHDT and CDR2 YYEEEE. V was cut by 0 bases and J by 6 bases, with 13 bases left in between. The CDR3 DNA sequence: TGTGCCAGCAGCTTGGGGGGCCGGAGCGTTCAGCCCCAGCATTTT. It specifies CASSLGGRSVQPQHF.

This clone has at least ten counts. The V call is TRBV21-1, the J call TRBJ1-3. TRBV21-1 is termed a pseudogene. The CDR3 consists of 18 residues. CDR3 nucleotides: TGTGCCAGCAGCAGATCCCGGGGGACGGCGAGAACTGGAAACACCATATATTTT. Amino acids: CASSRSRGTARTGNTIYF.

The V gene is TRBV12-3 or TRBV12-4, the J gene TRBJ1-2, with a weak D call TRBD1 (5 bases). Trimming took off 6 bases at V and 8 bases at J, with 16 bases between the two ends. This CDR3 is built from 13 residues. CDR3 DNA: TGTGCCAGCAGCTCCCAGGGTAAAGGCGGCTACACCTTC. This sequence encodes CASSSQGKGGYTF.

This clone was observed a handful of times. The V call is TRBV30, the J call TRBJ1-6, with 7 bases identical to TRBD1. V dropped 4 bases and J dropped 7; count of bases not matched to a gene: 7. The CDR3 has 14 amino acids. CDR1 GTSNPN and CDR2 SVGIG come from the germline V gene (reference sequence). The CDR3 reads CAWTPGTVNSPLHF. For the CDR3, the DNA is TGTGCCTGGACCCCCGGGACAGTAAATTCACCCCTCCACTTT.

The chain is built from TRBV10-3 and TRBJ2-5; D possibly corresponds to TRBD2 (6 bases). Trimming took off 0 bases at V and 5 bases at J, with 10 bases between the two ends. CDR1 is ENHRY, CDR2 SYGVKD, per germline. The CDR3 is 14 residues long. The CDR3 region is CAISESGGSETQYF. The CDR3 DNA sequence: TGTGCCATCAGTGAGTCAGGAGGGTCGGAGACCCAGTACTTC.

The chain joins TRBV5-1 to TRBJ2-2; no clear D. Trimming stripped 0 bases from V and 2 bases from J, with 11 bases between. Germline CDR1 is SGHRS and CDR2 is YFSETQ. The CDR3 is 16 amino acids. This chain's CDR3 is CASSLAALVNTGELFF. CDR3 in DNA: TGCGCCAGCAGCTTGGCCGCGCTAGTTAACACCGGGGAGCTGTTTTTT.

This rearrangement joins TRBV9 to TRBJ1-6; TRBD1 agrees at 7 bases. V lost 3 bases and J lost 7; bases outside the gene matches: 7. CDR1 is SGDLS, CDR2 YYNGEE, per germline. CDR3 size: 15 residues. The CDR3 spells CASSEERGLNSPLHF. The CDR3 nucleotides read TGTGCCAGCAGCGAGGAGAGGGGGCTGAATTCACCCCTCCACTTT.

CDR3 in DNA: TGTGCCAGCAGCGTAGGAGGGGAGGGTGAAGCTTTCTTT. Protein: CASSVGGEGEAFF. The chain recombines TRBV9 with TRBJ1-1; D is possibly TRBD1 (5 bases). This CDR3 comprises 13 residues. Trimming left V 0 bases short and J 7 bases short, with 10 bases between. Germline CDR1 and CDR2: SGDLS and YYNGEE.

For the CDR3, the DNA is TGCAGTGCGTTAGGACAGGCGCGTCAGTACTTC. Translated, it gives CSALGQARQYF. The rearrangement joins TRBV20-1 to TRBJ2-4; 7 bases match TRBD1. The CDR3 totals 11 residues. V shed 6 bases, J shed 12 bases, and the junction held 8 bases outside the gene matches. CDR1 is DFQATT and CDR2 is SNEGSKA in the germline V gene (reference sequence).

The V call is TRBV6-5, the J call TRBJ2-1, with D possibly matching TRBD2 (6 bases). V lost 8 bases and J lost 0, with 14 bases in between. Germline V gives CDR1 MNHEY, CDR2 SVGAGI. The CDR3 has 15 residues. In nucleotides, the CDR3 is TGTGCCAGCCTAAGGGCGGGGAGCTCCTACAATGAGCAGTTCTTC. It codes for CASLRAGSSYNEQFF.

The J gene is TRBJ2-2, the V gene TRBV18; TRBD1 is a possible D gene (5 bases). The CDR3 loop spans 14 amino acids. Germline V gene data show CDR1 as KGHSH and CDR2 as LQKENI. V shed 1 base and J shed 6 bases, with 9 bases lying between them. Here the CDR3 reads CASSPQSGSGELFF. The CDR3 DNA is TGTGCCAGCTCACCACAGTCAGGGTCCGGGGAGCTGTTTTTT.

The CDR3 DNA is TGTGCCAGCAGCGTCCTAACTAGCGGGACCCAGTACTTC. It codes for CASSVLTSGTQYF. The chain joins TRBV14 to TRBJ2-5, with 8 bases identical to TRBD2. This CDR3 comprises 13 residues. Germline CDR1 is SGHDN and CDR2 is FVKESK. V lost 5 bases, J lost 7 bases, and 6 bases stayed unmatched.

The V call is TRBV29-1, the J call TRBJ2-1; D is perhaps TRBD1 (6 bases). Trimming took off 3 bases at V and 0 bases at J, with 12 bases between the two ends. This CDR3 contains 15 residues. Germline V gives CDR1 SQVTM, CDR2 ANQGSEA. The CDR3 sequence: CSVDVRGGSYNEQFF. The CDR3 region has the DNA TGCAGCGTTGATGTCCGAGGGGGCTCCTACAATGAGCAGTTCTTC.

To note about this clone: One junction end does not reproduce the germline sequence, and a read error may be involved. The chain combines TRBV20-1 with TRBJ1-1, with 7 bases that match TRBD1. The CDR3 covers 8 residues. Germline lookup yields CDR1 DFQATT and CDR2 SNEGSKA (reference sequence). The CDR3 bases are TGCAGTGCTGGGACAGTTCTCTTT. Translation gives CSAGTVLF.

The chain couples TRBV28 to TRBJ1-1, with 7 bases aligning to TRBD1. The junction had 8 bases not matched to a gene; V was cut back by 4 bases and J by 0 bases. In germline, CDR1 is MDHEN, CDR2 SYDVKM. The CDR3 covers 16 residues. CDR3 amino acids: CASSSLSGTVNTEAFF. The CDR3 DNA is TGTGCCAGCAGTTCCCTCTCCGGGACAGTGAACACTGAAGCTTTCTTT.

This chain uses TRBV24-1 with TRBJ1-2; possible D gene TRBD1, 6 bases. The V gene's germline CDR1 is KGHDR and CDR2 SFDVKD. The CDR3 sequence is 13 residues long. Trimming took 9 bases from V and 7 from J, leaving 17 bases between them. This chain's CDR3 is CATSTSQGRGYTF. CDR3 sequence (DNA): TGTGCCACCTCCACATCACAGGGACGTGGCTACACCTTC.

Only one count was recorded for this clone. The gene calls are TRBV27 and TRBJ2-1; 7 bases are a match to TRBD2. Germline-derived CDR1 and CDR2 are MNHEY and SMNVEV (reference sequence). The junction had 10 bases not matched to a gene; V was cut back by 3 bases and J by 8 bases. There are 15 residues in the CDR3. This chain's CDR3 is CASSFALAQGDEQFF. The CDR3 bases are TGTGCCAGCAGTTTCGCACTAGCGCAGGGCGATGAGCAGTTCTTC.

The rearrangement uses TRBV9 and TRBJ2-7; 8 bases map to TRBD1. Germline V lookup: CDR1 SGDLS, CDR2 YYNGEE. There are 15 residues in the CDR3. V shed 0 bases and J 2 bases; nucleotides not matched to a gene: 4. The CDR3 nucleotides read TGTGCCAGCAGCGTAGAAGGACAGGGCGCCTACGAGCAGTACTTC. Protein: CASSVEGQGAYEQYF.

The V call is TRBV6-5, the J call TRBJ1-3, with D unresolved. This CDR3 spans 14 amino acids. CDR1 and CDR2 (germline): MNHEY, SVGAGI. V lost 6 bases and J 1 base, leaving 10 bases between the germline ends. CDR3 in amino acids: CASSPKRSGNTIYF. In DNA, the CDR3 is TGTGCCAGCAGCCCCAAGCGATCTGGAAACACCATATATTTT.

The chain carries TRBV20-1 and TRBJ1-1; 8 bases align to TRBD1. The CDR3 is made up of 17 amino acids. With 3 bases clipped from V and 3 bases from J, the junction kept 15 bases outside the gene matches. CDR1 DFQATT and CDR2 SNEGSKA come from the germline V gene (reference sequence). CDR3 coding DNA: TGCAGTGCTAGTACTACACAGGGGGGAAGTTGGGACACTGAAGCTTTCTTT. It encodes CSASTTQGGSWDTEAFF.

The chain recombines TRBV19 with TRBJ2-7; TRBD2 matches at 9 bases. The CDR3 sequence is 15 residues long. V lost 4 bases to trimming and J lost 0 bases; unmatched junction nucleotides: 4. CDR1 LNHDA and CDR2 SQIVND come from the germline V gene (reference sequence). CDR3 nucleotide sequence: TGTGCCAGTAGTAATAGCGGGGGATCCTCCTACGAGCAGTACTTC. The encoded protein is CASSNSGGSSYEQYF.

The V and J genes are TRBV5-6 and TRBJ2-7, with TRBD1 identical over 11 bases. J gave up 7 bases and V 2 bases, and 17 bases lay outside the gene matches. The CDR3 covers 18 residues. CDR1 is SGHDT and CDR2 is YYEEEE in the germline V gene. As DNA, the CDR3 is TGTGCCAGCAGCTTCAAACACCCGGGACAGGGGGTTTTTAGGGAGCAGTACTTC. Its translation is CASSFKHPGQGVFREQYF.

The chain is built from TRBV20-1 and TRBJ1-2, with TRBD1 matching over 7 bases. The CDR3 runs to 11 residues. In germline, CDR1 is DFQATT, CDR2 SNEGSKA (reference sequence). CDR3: CSLQGIYGYTF. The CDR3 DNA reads TGCAGCTTACAGGGGATCTATGGCTACACCTTC.